These 12 T cell receptor beta chains came from one sample sequenced in a study of radiotherapy plus CTLA-4 blockade in lung cancer. The method was immunoSEQ multiplex PCR; TCRdb's version includes in-frame clones alone and lacks a portion of them. Altogether 55,000 to 65,000 clones are present, about 80% being singletons, with the ten largest covering roughly 4%. The source was peripheral blood, collected from a patient treated with radiotherapy plus ipilimumab. Receptors were obtained from a human donor with non-small cell lung cancer who had a partial response to radiotherapy plus ipilimumab.

Only one count was recorded for this clone. This sequence joins TRBV19 and TRBJ1-2; D unclear. The CDR3 sequence is 14 residues long. Germline V gene sequence: CDR1 LNHDA, CDR2 SQIVND (reference sequence). V was clipped by 5 bases and J by 5 bases, with 15 bases between them. In DNA form, the CDR3 reads TGTGCCAGTAGTCCGAGGAGGGCTGTATATGGCTACACCTTC. Its translation: CASSPRRAVYGYTF.

The chain has TRBV9 and TRBJ2-2, with 9 bases aligning to TRBD1. J gave up 10 bases and V 0 bases, and 7 bases lay outside the gene matches. This CDR3 has 15 residues. Germline-derived CDR1 and CDR2 are SGDLS and YYNGEE. The CDR3 DNA reads as TGTGCCAGCAGCGTAGCTACAGGGGGCATGACGGAGCTGTTTTTT. Amino acid sequence: CASSVATGGMTELFF.

This clone was seen just once. The rearrangement joins TRBV11-1 to TRBJ2-2; the D is unclear. The CDR3 sequence is 13 residues long. Trimming left V 5 bases short and J 5 bases short, with 9 bases between. The germline V gene encodes CDR1 SGHAT and CDR2 FQDESV (reference sequence). This chain's CDR3 is CASSPTRTGELFF. Here the CDR3 DNA reads TGTGCCAGCAGCCCCACAAGAACCGGGGAGCTGTTTTTT.

The chain has TRBV19 and TRBJ2-7; TRBD1 matches at 7 bases. CDR3 length: 13 residues. The germline V gene has CDR1 LNHDA and CDR2 SQIVND (reference sequence). V dropped 5 bases and J dropped 5; count of bases not matched to a gene: 6. The CDR3 region has the DNA TGTGCCAGTAGTGACAGGGCAAAGGACGAGCAGTACTTC. This translates into CASSDRAKDEQYF.

The rearrangement uses TRBV4-3 and TRBJ1-2, with a weak D call TRBD1 (5 bases). Looked up from germline, CDR1 is LGHNA and CDR2 is YSLEER. The CDR3 spans 16 residues. The V end lost 4 bases, the J end lost 4 bases, and 19 bases lay between the germline ends. The CDR3: CASSRISGGDSYGYTF. The CDR3 DNA reads TGCGCCAGCAGCCGAATTTCAGGAGGGGATAGCTATGGCTACACCTTC.

The V gene is TRBV6-5, the J gene TRBJ1-4, with TRBD1 matching over 8 bases. Germline lookup yields CDR1 MNHEY and CDR2 SVGAGI. The CDR3 is 13 amino acids. V lost 0 bases to trimming and J lost 13 bases; unmatched junction nucleotides: 4. CDR3 nucleotide sequence: TGTGCCAGCAGTTACTCCACAGGGGGACTACTGTTTTTT. Translated, it gives CASSYSTGGLLFF.

This rearrangement joins TRBV11-3 to TRBJ1-6; D is unresolved. The germline V and J ends were trimmed by 7 bases and 6 bases, with 10 bases remaining between them. This CDR3 contains 13 residues. CDR1 SGHNT and CDR2 YENEEA come from the germline V gene. Here the CDR3 DNA reads TGTGCCAGCAAGGGAGGCGGTAATTCACCCCTCCACTTT. It specifies CASKGGGNSPLHF.

This clone has a single count. This rearrangement joins TRBV7-7 to TRBJ2-5, with D perhaps TRBD1 (6 bases). V was pared by 2 bases and J by 2 bases, with 9 bases between. From germline, CDR1 is SSHAT and CDR2 FNYEAQ (reference sequence). This CDR3 has 14 amino acids. This CDR3 is CASSLRGQQETQYF. The CDR3 bases are TGTGCCAGCAGCTTAAGGGGACAACAAGAGACCCAGTACTTC.

CDR3 sequence reads: CSVIGLAGATGELFF. The CDR3 region has the DNA TGCAGCGTTATAGGACTAGCGGGGGCCACCGGGGAGCTGTTTTTT. The rearrangement uses TRBV29-1 and TRBJ2-2; 13 nucleotides agree with TRBD2. This CDR3 region has 15 residues. The germline V gene encodes CDR1 SQVTM and CDR2 ANQGSEA. V lost 5 bases and J lost 4; bases outside the gene matches: 4.

The chain is built from TRBV6-1 and TRBJ1-3; possible D gene TRBD1, 6 bases. V lost 10 bases and J 8 bases, leaving 18 bases between the germline ends. From germline, CDR1 is MNHNS and CDR2 SASEGT. This CDR3 spans 13 amino acids. The CDR3 protein is CAITTTAGDTIYF. In nucleotides, the CDR3 is TGTGCCATCACTACCACCGCAGGGGACACCATATATTTT.

CDR3 amino acids: CASSYQGTYSPLHF. The CDR3 coding sequence is TGTGCCAGCAGTTATCAGGGAACCTATTCACCCCTCCACTTT. The V and J genes are TRBV6-5 and TRBJ1-6, with D possibly matching TRBD1 (5 bases). Trimming took 3 bases from V and 8 from J, leaving 11 bases between them. Germline-derived CDR1 and CDR2 are MNHEY and SVGAGI. The CDR3 is 14 amino acids.

V gene TRBV6-5 combines with J gene TRBJ1-2, with D perhaps matching TRBD1 (6 bases). The CDR3 has 15 amino acids. From germline, CDR1 is MNHEY and CDR2 SVGAGI. The V end was cut by 4 bases, the J end by 8 bases, with 20 bases between. The CDR3 sequence is CASSWVRQAARGYTF. The CDR3 region has the DNA TGTGCCAGCAGTTGGGTTCGACAGGCCGCTAGGGGCTACACCTTC.